The entry below gives a single TCR beta chain sequence along with its context. The CDR3 extends over 14 amino acids. Trimming stripped 3 bases from V and 3 bases from J, with 9 bases between. Germline CDR1 SGHVS, CDR2 FQNEAQ. These data belong to a study of shared clonotypes between healthy human individuals. All donors were healthy HIV-negative adults lacking recent acute infections or vaccinations. The authors' processing: Because ImmunoSEQ provided only junction sequences with no quality scores, the filtering differed. Generated by immunoSEQ multiplex PCR, the TCRdb table keeps only in-frame clones and is missing some. The V and J calls and the clone size are those of that table, but D and trimming were determined from the DNA. In the table there are some 2,000,000 clones, 85% to 95% of which are singletons.

The sequenced sample was naive CD4+ T cells sorted from blood. Subset reported: CD45RA+ positively selected. The TCR sequence derives from a man between 18 and 35 years old in good health. The V gene is TRBV7-8, the J gene TRBJ2-1; a possible D gene is TRBD2 (6 bases). CDR3 in DNA: TGTGCCAGCAGCTTCGCGGGGTACTACAATGAGCAGTTCTTC. Translated: CASSFAGYYNEQFF.